This TCR beta chain comes out of a study of T cell repertoires in cytomegalovirus infection (dated by TCRdb to the late 2010s). Notes on the research overall: Donor HLA type was relevant to the analysis, because carriage of CMV infection together with the matching HLA type was indicated by public TCR beta signatures.

As for this clonotype: The target of this receptor is not known. Base qualities are not provided; no much larger clone lies one nucleotide away.

The paper's findings and limits, for the study overall: In both this cohort and an independent cohort of some 370 donors, the cumulative frequency of public TCR beta family members distinguished carriers of CMV infection plus the relevant HLA type. In the ex vivo response, HLA-C-restricted CMV-specific TCR beta clonotypes were dominant, and in two of eight donors the single most frequent clonotype came from this HLA-C-restricted group.

The sequencer listed for this sample is Illumina HiSeq 1500. In-frame beta chains were kept once TCRdb had trimmed the public reads at Q25 with fastp and called clones with MiXCR. Each record represents a unique CDR3 protein, reported with the most common genes and DNA among its rows. For this sample there are nearly 450,000 distinct CDR3 sequences; roughly 31% appear just once. Approximately 15% of the sample is taken by the ten largest. From a lookup of the germline V gene, CDR1 and CDR2 are SGHAT and FQNNGV. The CDR3, from cysteine to phenylalanine, totals 19 residues. Of the read, only the CDR3 DNA is kept; its 57 bases are in frame from base 1. Between the V and J ends, shortened by 5 bases and 2 bases respectively, the junction contains 22 bases.

The V and J genes are TRBV11-2 and TRBJ2-6; TRBD2 is possibly the D segment (5 matching bases). The sample taken for sequencing was PBMCs. This sequence originates from a human donor in good health (CMV status not recorded). Some clones in this sample may be carry-over from other donors' samples. The CDR3: CASSLGGPNLGTGANVLTF. The DNA is as follows: TGTGCCAGCAGCCTCGGAGGTCCTAACCTCGGCACTGGGGCCAACGTCCTGACTTTC.